A selection of T cell receptor beta chains follows, all from one sample in a study of blood T cells in healthy people across ages. TCRdb re-derived calls from the 5' RACE reads in MiXCR, one entry per CDR3 protein. The sample has roughly 800,000 distinct CDR3 sequences, 20% to 30% seen once. The sample also formed part of further work on T cells of mothers and their children.

Sequencing was done on a sample of blood. Receptors were obtained from a boy younger than 18 in good health. Each CDR3 is given with its conserved first and last residue.

j_call v_call cdr3_aa
TRBJ2-7 TRBV7-2 CASSLSLGRVSDEQYF
NA TRBV4-1 CASSQDQGWASRHNEQFF
TRBJ2-5 TRBV3-1 CASSQGLSSEYQETQYF
TRBJ2-5 TRBV10-1 CASSENGGLETQYF
NA TRBV6-5 CASSSWDSAYEQYF
NA TRBV27 CASSKRDRDYEQYF
TRBJ2-7 TRBV20-1 CSATTSGASSYEQYF
NA TRBV9 CASSAHTAGTSSINEQFF
TRBJ2-5 TRBV4-3 CASSQDWGRQETQYF
TRBJ2-1 TRBV29-1 CSVGTSAYNEQFF
TRBJ2-6 TRBV15 CATSTRRGTGANVLTF
TRBJ2-5 TRBV18 CASSPYGTDQETQYF
TRBJ2-5 TRBV15 CATSRDGGWETQYF
TRBJ2-1 TRBV7-9 CASSDPVGSYNEQFF
TRBJ2-5 TRBV7-2 CASSSPVQETQYF
TRBJ1-5 TRBV4-1 CASSQTMAGDQPQHF
TRBJ1-5 TRBV10-3 CAISPGVGQGNQPQHF
TRBJ1-2 TRBV20-1 CSARGAGQENYGYTF
TRBJ1-1 TRBV6-5 CASSYGTWDKNTEAFF
TRBJ2-7 TRBV20-1 CSARVGTSGGAYEQYF
TRBJ1-6 TRBV6-5 CATGGTTVQPLHF
TRBJ2-3 TRBV4-1 CASSQDPQGSLTDTQYF
TRBJ2-5 TRBV27 CASSLRGQIWETQYF
TRBJ2-2 TRBV7-9 CASTPLKGNTGELFF
NA TRBV30 CARDGVASGGVGEQFF
TRBJ2-4 TRBV6-5 CASSPGTGGVIQYF
TRBJ1-2 TRBV20-1 CSARAEQGAYTF
TRBJ1-2 TRBV30 CAWGRHGYTF
TRBJ1-2 TRBV29-1 CSVEPGTNYGYTF
TRBJ2-2 TRBV28 CASSSPGDRGITGELFF
TRBJ2-5 TRBV5-1 CASSLTDPGETQYF
TRBJ2-4 TRBV10-3 CAISDGFYIQYF
TRBJ2-2 TRBV5-1 CASSPLPGQKATGELFF
TRBJ2-7 TRBV7-2 CASSLALRGGEQYF
TRBJ2-5 TRBV19 CASSMSDQWRETQYF
TRBJ1-2 TRBV7-9 CASSLQGVTEIGYTF
TRBJ2-5 TRBV12-3/TRBV12-4 CASSLAGLQETHYF
TRBJ1-1 TRBV5-1 CASSHREDTEAFF
TRBJ2-3 TRBV20-1 CSAGRDTQYF
TRBJ2-7 TRBV7-9 CASRPPGGFRTGDPYEQYF
TRBJ1-5 TRBV28 CASSFYHRGSQPQHF
TRBJ1-5 TRBV18 CASSITGKGDQPQHF
TRBJ2-1 TRBV4-1 CASSQGFSNHNEQFF
TRBJ1-1 TRBV20-1 CSARARIEAFF
TRBJ2-1 TRBV7-9 CASRLAGGIEQFF
TRBJ1-4 TRBV30 CAWSVQGYIEKLFF
TRBJ1-2 TRBV3-1 CASSQGMADYGYTF
TRBJ2-7 TRBV5-1 CASSWDVSSYEQYF
TRBJ2-7 TRBV20-1 CSARDGRGWDYEQYF